Listed below are T cell receptor beta chains from one sample, sequenced in a study of blood T cell repertoires in COVID-19. Clones were read by immunoSEQ multiplex PCR, and TCRdb kept only the in-frame ones, dropping some. The sample contains fewer than 120,000 clones, around nine tenths of which appear only once. The material sequenced was peripheral blood. These receptors all come from a human donor in a cohort sampled during active COVID-19. Each CDR3 is given with its conserved first and last residue. D genes are given only for firm matches. A row's size may be missing; if present it is once, few, many or a size class.

>TRBV15|TRBJ1-4|.|.
CATSEAREKLFF
TGTGCCACCAGCGAGGCCCGAGAAAAACTGTTTTTT
>TRBV2|TRBJ2-3|.|TRBD2
CASSEAPGLAGHADTQYF
TGTGCCAGCAGTGAGGCCCCGGGACTAGCGGGGCACGCAGATACGCAGTATTTT
>TRBV5-4|TRBJ1-2|few|.
CASSLVEDGYTF
TGTGCCAGCAGCTTGGTAGAAGATGGCTACACCTTC
>TRBV7-3|TRBJ2-1|.|TRBD2
CASSSNSGRANEQFF
TGTGCCAGCAGCTCGAATAGCGGGAGGGCCAATGAGCAGTTCTTC
>TRBV10-3|TRBJ1-1|.|.
CAISDGGLLNTEAFF
TGTGCCATCAGTGACGGGGGACTTTTGAACACTGAAGCTTTCTTT
>TRBV19|TRBJ1-1|.|TRBD1
CASRILDRGNTEAFF
TGTGCCAGTAGGATCCTAGACAGGGGTAACACTGAAGCTTTCTTT
>TRBV7-2|TRBJ1-4|.|.
CASSLSSRPNEKLFF
TGTGCCAGCAGCTTATCCAGCAGGCCCAATGAAAAACTGTTTTTT
>TRBV19|TRBJ1-5|.|.
CASSNRRSNQPQHF
TGTGCCAGTAGCAACAGGCGATCCAATCAGCCCCAGCATTTT
>TRBV19|TRBJ2-5|.|TRBD2
CASRPSGSHEGAQYF
TGTGCCAGTAGACCTAGCGGGAGTCATGAAGGGGCCCAGTACTTC
>TRBV6-5|TRBJ2-7|once|TRBD1
CASRTKTGTGHEQYF
TGTGCCAGCAGAACCAAAACCGGGACAGGTCACGAGCAGTACTTC
>TRBV10-3|TRBJ1-6|.|TRBD1
CAISYGQGDNSPLHF
TGTGCCATCAGTTACGGACAGGGGGATAATTCACCCCTCCACTTT
>TRBV2|TRBJ2-1|.|.
CASSPRTGAYNEQFF
TGTGCCAGCAGTCCACGGACGGGGGCCTACAATGAGCAGTTCTTC
>TRBV24-1|TRBJ2-1|once|.
CATSDSVNEQFF
TGTGCCACCAGTGATTCGGTGAATGAGCAGTTCTTC
>TRBV12-5|TRBJ2-3|.|.
CASGSGTSGIRDTQYF
TGTGCTAGTGGTTCCGGGACAAGTGGGATTCGAGATACGCAGTATTTT
>TRBV7-2|TRBJ2-1|.|.
CASSLAGQQQFF
TGTGCCAGCAGCTTAGCGGGCCAACAGCAGTTCTTC
>TRBV5-1|TRBJ2-7|once|TRBD1
CASSPGTGSLHEQYF
TGCGCCAGCAGCCCCGGGACAGGGAGTTTGCACGAGCAGTACTTC
>TRBV7-9|TRBJ2-7|.|.
CASSLASGNYEQYF
TGTGCCAGCAGCTTAGCTAGCGGCAACTACGAGCAGTACTTC
>TRBV7-2|TRBJ1-4|.|.
CASSSSSGSEKLFF
TGTGCCAGCAGCTCAAGCTCAGGCAGTGAAAAACTGTTTTTT
>TRBV4-2|TRBJ1-4|.|.
CASSQETGVGEKLFF
TGTGCCAGCAGCCAGGAGACAGGAGTGGGCGAAAAACTGTTTTTT
>TRBV5-1|TRBJ1-3|.|TRBD1
CASSPGTVSGNTIYF
TGCGCCAGCAGCCCCGGGACAGTCTCTGGAAACACCATATATTTT
>TRBV28|TRBJ2-1|.|TRBD2
CASSQPGTSFGDEQFF
TGTGCCAGCAGTCAGCCCGGGACTAGTTTTGGGGATGAGCAGTTCTTC
>TRBV6-2/TRBV6-3|TRBJ1-5|.|TRBD1
CASSPDRSIGVYQPQHF
TGTGCCAGCAGTCCGGACAGGTCGATCGGGGTTTATCAGCCCCAGCATTTT
>TRBV19|TRBJ2-1|.|TRBD1
CASRQGAVEQFF
TGTGCCAGTCGACAGGGGGCGGTTGAGCAGTTCTTC
>TRBV28|TRBJ2-7|.|TRBD2
CATARGGSSYEQYF
TGTGCCACGGCGCGTGGCGGGAGCTCCTACGAGCAGTACTTC
>TRBV3-1/TRBV3-2|TRBJ1-1|.|.
CASISKGGSNTEAFF
TGTGCCAGCATTTCAAAGGGAGGGTCGAACACTGAAGCTTTCTTT
>TRBV24-1|TRBJ2-7|.|TRBD2
CATSVPGGYEQYF
TGTGCCACCAGCGTGCCGGGAGGCTACGAGCAGTACTTC
>TRBV30|TRBJ2-7|.|.
CAWNYEVYEQYF
TGTGCCTGGAATTACGAGGTCTACGAGCAGTACTTC
>TRBV2|TRBJ2-6|.|.
CASSPGTTSGANVLTF
TGTGCCAGCAGTCCCGGGACAACTTCTGGGGCCAACGTCCTGACTTTC
>TRBV28|TRBJ2-2|.|TRBD2
CASSSPGTTVTGELFF
TGTGCCAGCAGTTCTCCCGGGACTACCGTCACCGGGGAGCTGTTTTTT
>TRBV7-9|TRBJ2-2|.|TRBD2
CASRSSGRRGVTGELFF
TGTGCCAGCAGGTCTAGCGGGAGAAGAGGGGTCACCGGGGAGCTGTTTTTT
>TRBV19|TRBJ1-2|.|TRBD1
CASSRGFRRQGPAYYGYTF
TGTGCCAGTAGTAGGGGGTTTCGTCGACAGGGCCCGGCATACTATGGCTACACCTTC
>TRBV6-5|TRBJ2-3|once|.
CASSQVVDTQYF
TGTGCCAGCAGCCAGGTTGTAGATACGCAGTATTTT
>TRBV3-1/TRBV3-2|TRBJ1-1|few|TRBD1
CASSPRDRGLSSEAFF
TGTGCCAGCAGCCCCCGGGACAGGGGGCTTTCATCTGAAGCTTTCTTT
>TRBV5-4|TRBJ2-5|.|.
CASSLEGNQETQYF
TGTGCCAGCAGCTTAGAGGGAAACCAAGAGACCCAGTACTTC
>TRBV10-2|TRBJ2-2|.|.
CASSEQGNTGELFF
TGCGCCAGCAGTGAGCAGGGGAACACCGGGGAGCTGTTTTTT
>TRBV5-1|TRBJ2-7|.|.
CASSLGPSLARSYEQYF
TGCGCCAGCAGCTTGGGGCCCTCCCTAGCGCGCTCCTACGAGCAGTACTTC
>TRBV11-2|TRBJ2-7|once|TRBD2
CASSFSGRAGEQYF
TGTGCCAGCAGCTTTAGCGGGAGGGCCGGGGAGCAGTACTTC
>TRBV30|TRBJ1-4|.|.
CAWSGQANEKLFF
TGTGCCTGGAGTGGACAGGCTAATGAAAAACTGTTTTTT
>TRBV6-5|TRBJ1-1|.|.
CASRGTLNTEAFF
TGTGCCAGCAGGGGGACACTGAACACTGAAGCTTTCTTT
>TRBV3-1/TRBV3-2|TRBJ2-1|once|.
CASSQIPDSEQFF
TGTGCCAGCAGCCAGATACCCGACTCGGAGCAGTTCTTC
>TRBV5-4|TRBJ2-1|.|.
CASSFGSGGTFSYNEQFF
TGTGCCAGCAGCTTCGGTTCTGGGGGGACGTTCTCCTACAATGAGCAGTTCTTC
>TRBV9|TRBJ1-3|.|.
CASSPGDPGNTIYF
TGTGCCAGCAGCCCAGGGGATCCCGGGAACACCATATATTTT
>TRBV7-9|TRBJ1-3|once|TRBD1
CASSQGQLRNTIYF
TGTGCCAGCAGCCAGGGACAGCTTAGAAACACCATATATTTT
>TRBV7-2|TRBJ2-1|.|.
CASTKGGGRSYNEQFF
TGTGCCAGCACCAAAGGGGGGGGCAGGTCCTACAATGAGCAGTTCTTC
>TRBV28|TRBJ2-3|.|TRBD1
CASSLRSSGQVPSDTQYF
TGTGCCAGCAGCCTTCGTTCGTCGGGACAGGTACCCTCAGATACGCAGTATTTT
>TRBV12-3/TRBV12-4|TRBJ1-2|.|.
CASSPGVGYTF
TGTGCCAGCAGTCCCGGAGTTGGCTACACCTTC
>TRBV19|TRBJ2-3|.|.
CASSEGGGPFTDTQYF
TGTGCCAGTAGTGAGGGCGGGGGCCCGTTCACAGATACGCAGTATTTT
>TRBV5-1|TRBJ2-7|.|.
CASSPGTTREQYF
TGCGCCAGCAGCCCCGGGACAACGAGGGAGCAGTACTTC